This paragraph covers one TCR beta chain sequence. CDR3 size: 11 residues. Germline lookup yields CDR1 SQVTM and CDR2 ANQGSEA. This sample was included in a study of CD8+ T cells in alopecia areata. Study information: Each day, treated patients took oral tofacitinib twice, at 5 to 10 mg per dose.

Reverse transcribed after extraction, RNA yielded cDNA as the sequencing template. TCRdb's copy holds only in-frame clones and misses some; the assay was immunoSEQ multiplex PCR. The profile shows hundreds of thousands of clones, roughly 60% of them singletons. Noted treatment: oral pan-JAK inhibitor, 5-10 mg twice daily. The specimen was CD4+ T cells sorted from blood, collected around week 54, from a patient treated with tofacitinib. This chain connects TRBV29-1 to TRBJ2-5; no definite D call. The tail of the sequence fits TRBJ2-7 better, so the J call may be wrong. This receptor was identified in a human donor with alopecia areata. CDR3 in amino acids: CSVASDYEQYF. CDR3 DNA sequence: TGCAGCGTTGCTTCGGACTACGAGCAGTACTTC.